The 29 T cell receptor beta chains below all came from one sample that was sequenced in a study of tissue T cells after allogeneic stem cell transplantation. Time point reported: mouse harvest day 7 after allogeneic transplant. The graft held 10^6 splenic CD5+ T cells and 10^7 T-cell-depleted bone marrow cells. Profiling relied on immunoSEQ multiplex PCR, and the TCRdb table lists in-frame clones only, not all of them. The table includes about 7,500 clones, over 40% detected once. The sequenced sample consisted of gut tissue. The receptors were gathered from a female BALB/c mouse given C57BL/6 T cells with graft-versus-host disease after an allogeneic hematopoietic cell transplant.

This clone was found a few times. The gene symbols are mouse symbols. The read gets to within 1 residue of the CDR3 end, and the germline J gene fills in the rest. The rearrangement uses TRBV3 and TRBJ1-4; TRBD1 is a possible D gene (6 bases). Germline CDR1 and CDR2: SNHLY and FYNGKV (reference sequence). The V end lost 4 bases, the J end lost 0 bases, and 6 bases lay between the germline ends. The CDR3 loop spans 14 amino acids. The CDR3: CASSSGVSNERLFF. CDR3 DNA, as far as it was read: TGTGCCAGCAGCTCAGGGGTTTCCAACGAAAGATTATTT.

In this sample, this clone turned up a few times. Mouse gene names and germline throughout. The CDR3 goes on 1 residue after the read ends, and that part is filled in from the germline J gene. This chain connects TRBV4 to TRBJ2-4, with D perhaps TRBD2 (6 bases). Trimming took 5 bases from V and 0 from J, leaving 12 bases between them. Germline loops: CDR1 LGHDT, CDR2 YNNKQL (reference sequence). CDR3 length: 15 residues. Partial CDR3 DNA: TGTGCCAGCAGCCGCCGGGACTATAGTCAAAACACCTTGTAC. Its protein product is CASSRRDYSQNTLY. The whole CDR3 sequence is CASSRRDYSQNTLYF.

Of note for this clone: Gene names and germline match the mouse. The read terminates 1 residue ahead of where the CDR3 ends, so the germline J gene completes it. The rearrangement links TRBV23 to TRBJ1-3; TRBD1 is taken as the D call from the table, unchecked against the DNA. CDR3 length: 16 amino acids. Per the germline V gene, CDR1 is KGHTA and CDR2 is FQNQQP. The CDR3 DNA, read in part, is TGCTCCAGCAGTCACTCCGGGACAGGGACTGGAAATACGCTCTAT. It translates to CSSSHSGTGTGNTLY. The CDR3 as a whole reads CSSSHSGTGTGNTLYF.

As concerns this clone: Gene names denote mouse genes. Read sequence stops 1 residue before the CDR3 end, and the germline J gene provides the missing end. The gene calls are TRBV15 and TRBJ2-7, with 9 bases fitting TRBD2. Germline V gene lookup returns CDR1 SGHND and CDR2 FRSKSL. V lost 5 bases to trimming and J lost 4 bases; unmatched junction nucleotides: 6. The CDR3 loop spans 14 amino acids. CDR3 amino acids: CASSPTGGPYEQYF. The CDR3 bases that were read are TGTGCCAGCAGTCCAACTGGGGGGCCTTATGAACAGTAC.

About this clone: Mouse gene names and germline throughout. The read falls 1 residue short of the CDR3 end, and the missing part is taken from the germline J gene. The rearrangement uses TRBV3 and TRBJ1-3; D not resolved. The CDR3 is 12 amino acids. Trimming pared 4 bases from V and 1 base from J, leaving 2 bases between. The germline gives CDR1 SNHLY, CDR2 FYNGKV (reference sequence). The CDR3 spells CASSSSGNTLYF. The sequenced part of the CDR3 DNA is TGTGCCAGCAGCTCCTCTGGAAATACGCTCTAT.

Regarding this clone: Mouse germline and gene names are used. From the germline J gene comes the end of the CDR3, since the read stops 1 residue before it. The rearrangement joins TRBV23 to TRBJ2-2; the table's D call, TRBD1, has no DNA check behind it. This CDR3 has 15 amino acids. Germline V gene sequence: CDR1 KGHTA, CDR2 FQNQQP. CDR3 in amino acids: CSSSLGTTNTGQLYF. CDR3 DNA (partial): TGCTCCAGCAGCCTAGGGACAACAAACACCGGGCAGCTCTAC.

This clone was seen once. Each gene name is a mouse one. The read halts 1 residue ahead of the CDR3 end, with the missing end drawn from the germline J gene. The rearrangement links TRBV1 to TRBJ1-1; TRBD1 matches at 10 bases. V gave up 4 bases and J gave up 4 bases; unmatched junction bases: 0. This CDR3 is built from 13 residues. The germline V gene has CDR1 NSQYPW and CDR2 LRSPGD (reference sequence). CDR3 protein: CTCSGTGGTEVFF. The sequenced CDR3 bases are TGCACCTGCAGTGGGACAGGGGGCACAGAAGTCTTC.

A remark on this clone: Germline and genes here are mouse. The read is 1 residue too short to cover the CDR3 end, so that end is filled in from the germline J gene. The chain is built from TRBV26 and TRBJ1-1, with D possibly matching TRBD1 (6 bases). CDR1 is KGHPV and CDR2 is FQNQEV in the germline V gene (reference sequence). The CDR3 totals 13 residues. Trimming stripped 5 bases from V and 0 bases from J, with 7 bases between. The sequenced part of the CDR3 DNA is TGTGCCAGCAGTAGACAGGCAAACACAGAAGTCTTC. Residues: CASSRQANTEVF. The whole CDR3 protein is CASSRQANTEVFF.

The sample holds a few counts of this clone. Germline and genes: mouse. The CDR3 end is not reached by the read, which stops 1 residue before it; the germline J gene fills it in. The chain joins TRBV23 to TRBJ2-5; TRBD2, the D gene given by the table, was not confirmed from the DNA. The CDR3 runs 13 residues. Germline assignment: CDR1 KGHTA and CDR2 FQNQQP. CDR3 sequence reads: CSSLGTGGDTQYF. CDR3 bases read: TGCTCCAGCCTCGGGACTGGGGGAGACACCCAGTAC. The full variable domain, its missing parts supplied by reference TRBV23 and TRBJ2-5, is DAAVTQKPRYLIKMKGQEAEMKCIPEKGHTAVFWYQQKQSKELKFLIYFQNQQPLDQIDMVKERFSAVCPSSSLCSLGIRTCEAEDSALYLCSSLGTGGDTQYFGPGTRLLVL.

As to this clone: Gene and germline names: mouse. The read terminates 1 residue before the CDR3 end, so the remaining end is supplied by the germline J gene. The V and J genes are TRBV26 and TRBJ2-4; 10 bases fit TRBD2. The CDR3 extends over 14 amino acids. V was pared by 2 bases and J by 4 bases, with 0 bases of the junction left unmatched. Germline V gene sequence: CDR1 KGHPV, CDR2 FQNQEV (reference sequence). This chain's CDR3 is CASSLGLGENTLYF. Incomplete CDR3 DNA: TGTGCCAGCAGTCTGGGACTGGGGGAAAACACCTTGTAC.

This clone was observed a handful of times. The gene names here belong to mouse. Read sequence stops 1 residue before the CDR3 end, and the germline J gene provides the missing end. The chain employs TRBV16 and TRBJ2-3; D remains ambiguous. V dropped 3 bases and J dropped 0 bases, with 7 bases sitting between them. Germline CDR1 and CDR2: SGHSA and FRNQAP. The CDR3 extends over 14 amino acids. Incomplete CDR3 DNA: TGTGCAAGCAGCTTTCACAATAGTGCAGAAACGCTGTAT. Protein sequence: CASSFHNSAETLY. The entire CDR3 protein reads CASSFHNSAETLYF.

On this clone: Germline and genes: mouse. The missing CDR3 end, 1 residue past where the read stops, is filled in from the germline J gene. J is TRBJ2-7 and V is TRBV13-2, with 9 nucleotides matching TRBD1. In germline, CDR1 is NNHNN, CDR2 SYGAGS (reference sequence). Trimming cost V 2 bases and J 0 bases; bases outside gene matches: 0. The CDR3 loop spans 14 amino acids. The CDR3 reads CASGEGQGSYEQYF. The CDR3 DNA, read in part, is TGTGCCAGCGGTGAGGGACAGGGCTCCTATGAACAGTAC.

In the case of this clone: The germline and genes are mouse ones. The CDR3 goes on 1 residue after the read ends, and that part is filled in from the germline J gene. This sequence joins TRBV13-2 and TRBJ2-2, with 9 bases identical to TRBD2. The CDR3 consists of 16 residues. Germline CDR1 and CDR2: NNHNN and SYGAGS (reference sequence). V lost 1 base, J lost 4 bases, and 5 bases stayed unmatched. CDR3 bases read: TGTGCCAGCGGTGATTTTGGGGGGGCAGGCACCGGGCAGCTCTAC. Its translation: CASGDFGGAGTGQLY. The complete CDR3 sequence is CASGDFGGAGTGQLYF.

Concerning this clone: Here the gene names and germline are mouse. The read ends 1 residue early relative to the CDR3; the germline J gene fills the gap. The V and J genes are TRBV26 and TRBJ1-1; 12 positions agree with TRBD1. CDR3 length equals 14 residues. The germline gives CDR1 KGHPV, CDR2 FQNQEV (reference sequence). V dropped 4 bases and J dropped 4; count of bases not matched to a gene: 1. CDR3 residues: CASSRGQGATEVFF. The sequenced part of the CDR3 DNA is TGTGCCAGCAGTCGGGGACAGGGGGCCACAGAAGTCTTC.

Note on this clone: Gene names are the mouse ones. The CDR3 is cut off 1 residue early in the read; its end comes from the germline J gene. The sample contains more than one DNA sequence encoding this CDR3. This rearrangement joins TRBV5 to TRBJ1-1; 9 nucleotides align to TRBD1. This CDR3 region has 15 residues. J lost 2 bases, V lost 0 bases, and 1 base had no gene match. CDR1 and CDR2 from the germline V gene are LGHNA and YNLKQL (reference sequence). CDR3 bases read: TGTGCCAGCAGCCAAGACACAGGGGGCAACACAGAAGTCTTC. Its protein product is CASSQDTGGNTEVF. The full CDR3 reads CASSQDTGGNTEVFF.

About this clone itself: Gene names follow the mouse nomenclature. The DNA ends 1 residue before the CDR3 does, and the rest of the CDR3 is filled in from the germline J gene. This chain connects TRBV4 to TRBJ1-1, with 9 bases fitting TRBD1. The CDR3 extends over 13 amino acids. Trimming at V came to 6 bases and at J to 1 base, leaving 0 bases not matched to a gene. The V gene's germline CDR1 is LGHDT and CDR2 YNNKQL (reference sequence). CDR3 DNA, as far as it was read: TGTGCCAGCAGACAGGGGGCGAACACAGAAGTCTTC. Translated: CASRQGANTEVF. The whole CDR3 sequence is CASRQGANTEVFF.

About this clone itself: Any gene name here is a mouse gene name. The CDR3 is cut off 1 residue early in the read; its end comes from the germline J gene. The chain combines TRBV15 with TRBJ2-1; 11 bases are a match to TRBD2. The V gene's germline CDR1 is SGHND and CDR2 FRSKSL. The ends lost 4 bases at V and 7 bases at J; junction bases unmatched: 6. The CDR3 covers 15 residues. CDR3 sequence reads: CASSSPGLGVAEQFF. CDR3 DNA (partial): TGTGCCAGCAGTTCCCCGGGACTGGGGGTGGCTGAGCAGTTC.

On this clone: Genes and germline come from the mouse. Sequencing ends 1 residue short of the CDR3 end; the germline J gene provides the rest. V usage is TRBV26 and J usage is TRBJ1-4; TRBD1 might be the D (5 bases). Trimming cost V 6 bases and J 0 bases, with 8 bases left between them. Germline CDR1 KGHPV, CDR2 FQNQEV (reference sequence). This CDR3 region has 14 residues. CDR3 bases read: TGTGCCAGCAGAGACAGAGTTTCCAACGAAAGATTATTT. This codes for CASRDRVSNERLF. The CDR3 in its entirety is CASRDRVSNERLFF.

A remark on this clone: Mouse names are used for the genes. The CDR3 bases that were read are TGTGCCAGCAGTCTTTTGGGATCCGGGCAGCTCTAC. The encoded protein is CASSLLGSGQLY. The full CDR3 is CASSLLGSGQLYF. The V gene is TRBV26, the J gene TRBJ2-2; D is unclear. The CDR3 end falls 1 residue outside the read, so it is completed with the germline J gene. V dropped 3 bases and J dropped 6 bases, with 8 bases sitting between them. This CDR3 is 13 amino acids long. The V gene's germline CDR1 is KGHPV and CDR2 FQNQEV (reference sequence).

About this clone itself: Gene names are mouse gene names. The CDR3 DNA, read in part, is TGTGCCAGCAGTCTCCCGGACAGAAACTCCGACTACACC. Protein: CASSLPDRNSDYT. Given in full, the CDR3 is CASSLPDRNSDYTF. V gene TRBV26 combines with J gene TRBJ1-2, with D possibly being TRBD1 (6 bases). The read is 1 residue too short to cover the CDR3 end, so that end is filled in from the germline J gene. The germline CDR1 and CDR2 sequences are KGHPV and FQNQEV (reference sequence). This CDR3 has 14 residues. Trimming took off 3 bases at V and 1 base at J, with 9 bases between the two ends.

This clone was seen more than once but under ten times. Genes and germline are mouse. The CDR3 here is CASSSPGQYEQYF. CDR3 DNA, as far as it was read: TGTGCCAGCAGTTCTCCGGGACAGTATGAACAGTAC. The chain links TRBV19 to TRBJ2-7; TRBD1 aligns across 7 bases. The sequenced fragment ends 1 residue before the CDR3 boundary, so the rest is inferred from the germline J gene. CDR3 size: 13 residues. CDR1 is FNHDT and CDR2 is SITEND in the germline V gene (reference sequence). With 4 bases clipped from V and 4 bases from J, the junction kept 5 bases outside the gene matches.

This clone was recorded a few times. The gene names here belong to mouse. The CDR3 is cut off 1 residue early in the read; its end comes from the germline J gene. The rearrangement links TRBV12-2 to TRBJ2-1, with D possibly TRBD1 on 5 matching bases. The CDR3 spans 12 residues. V was shortened by 4 bases and J by 4 bases, with 7 bases between the two germline ends. Germline lookup yields CDR1 SGHLS and CDR2 HYDKME. CDR3 sequence reads: CASSPGYAEQFF. CDR3 bases read: TGTGCCAGCTCCCCAGGGTATGCTGAGCAGTTC. Full variable domain (outside the CDR3, taken from reference TRBV12-2 and TRBJ2-1): NSGVVQSPRYIIKGKGERSILKCIPISGHLSVAWYQQTQGQELKFFIQHYDKMERDKGNLPSRFSVQQFDDYHSEMNMSALELEDSAVYFCASSPGYAEQFFGPGTRLTVL.

A word on this clone: The genes are named according to mouse. The read halts 1 residue ahead of the CDR3 end, with the missing end drawn from the germline J gene. V gene TRBV26 combines with J gene TRBJ2-5, with 11 positions matching TRBD1. From germline, CDR1 is KGHPV and CDR2 FQNQEV (reference sequence). The ends lost 4 bases at V and 3 bases at J; junction bases unmatched: 0. This CDR3 spans 14 amino acids. This CDR3 reads CASSRDRGQDTQYF. The part of the CDR3 DNA that was read is TGTGCCAGCAGTCGGGACAGGGGGCAAGACACCCAGTAC. Variable domain in full (rest from reference TRBV26 and TRBJ2-5): NSKVIQTPRYLVKGQGQKAKMRCIPEKGHPVVFWYQQNKNNEFKFLINFQNQEVLQQIDMTEKRFSAECPSNSPCSLEIQSSEAGDSALYLCASSRDRGQDTQYFGPGTRLLVL.

Regarding this clone: Here the gene names and germline are mouse. The part of the CDR3 DNA that was read is TGTGGTGCTAGGGACACTAGTGCAGAAACGCTGTAT. As protein: CGARDTSAETLY. The whole CDR3 protein reads CGARDTSAETLYF. V usage is TRBV20 and J usage is TRBJ2-3, with D uncertain. The read ends 1 residue early relative to the CDR3; the germline J gene fills the gap. V gave up 0 bases and J gave up 0 bases, with 4 bases separating them. CDR1 and CDR2 (germline): GFQATS, STVNSAI. This CDR3 contains 13 residues. Combining the CDR3 with reference TRBV20 and TRBJ2-3 gives the whole variable domain GALVYQYPRRTICKSGTSMRMECQAVGFQATSVAWYRQSPQKTFELIALSTVNSAIKYEQNFTQEKFPISHPNLSFSSMTVLNAYLEDRGLYLCGARDTSAETLYFGSGTRLTVL.

As concerns this clone: Gene names are the mouse ones. The read terminates 1 residue before the CDR3 end, so the remaining end is supplied by the germline J gene. This chain uses TRBV26 with TRBJ2-1, with a weak D call TRBD1 (6 bases). CDR1 and CDR2 from the germline V gene are KGHPV and FQNQEV (reference sequence). The ends were cut back, 4 bases at V and 3 bases at J, with 10 bases in the middle. The CDR3 is 14 amino acids. The CDR3 region is CASSPGQFYAEQFF. The DNA read from the CDR3 is TGTGCCAGCAGTCCAGGACAGTTCTATGCTGAGCAGTTC.

In its sample, this clone is large. Gene names and germline refer to mouse. The read finishes 1 residue shy of the CDR3 end, and the germline J gene is used to complete it. The rearrangement uses TRBV16 and TRBJ2-7, with D unclear. There are 10 residues in the CDR3. CDR1 and CDR2 from the germline V gene are SGHSA and FRNQAP. Trimming removed 6 bases at V and 4 bases at J, with 4 bases between. This CDR3 reads CASSPYEQYF. CDR3 DNA (partial): TGTGCAAGCAGTCCTTATGAACAGTAC.

A remark on this clone: Germline and genes here are mouse. The CDR3 end is not reached by the read, which stops 1 residue before it; the germline J gene fills it in. The chain is built from TRBV5 and TRBJ1-1; D uncertain. The CDR3 spans 15 residues. V was trimmed by 0 bases and J by 0 bases, leaving 8 bases between them. The germline CDR1 and CDR2 sequences are LGHNA and YNLKQL (reference sequence). The part of the CDR3 DNA that was read is TGTGCCAGCAGCCAAGATTGGAGGGCAAACACAGAAGTCTTC. It yields the protein CASSQDWRANTEVF. The complete CDR3 reads CASSQDWRANTEVFF.

This clone has just a few counts. The gene names here belong to mouse. The CDR3 spells CASSHRDRNSDYTF. The sequenced CDR3 bases are TGTGCCAGCAGTCATCGGGACAGAAACTCCGACTACACC. The chain carries TRBV13-3 and TRBJ1-2; 7 bases are shared with TRBD1. With the read ending 1 residue before the CDR3 end, the germline J gene is used to fill in that end. CDR1 NNHDY and CDR2 SYVADS come from the germline V gene. The CDR3 is 14 residues long. The J segment lost 1 base and the V segment lost 4 bases, leaving 4 bases of the junction unmatched.

With regard to this clone: Mouse gene names apply. The CDR3 goes on 1 residue after the read ends, and that part is filled in from the germline J gene. This chain joins TRBV15 and TRBJ2-2; 12 bases match TRBD2. Germline V gives CDR1 SGHND, CDR2 FRSKSL. V was pared by 4 bases and J by 5 bases, with 8 bases of the junction left unmatched. CDR3 length: 17 residues. CDR3 DNA (partial): TGTGCCAGCAGTTCCTCGACTGGGGGGGCGCGTACCGGGCAGCTCTAC. It is translated as CASSSSTGGARTGQLY. The full-length CDR3 reads as CASSSSTGGARTGQLYF.